These 27 T cell receptor beta chains came from one sample sequenced in a study of naive and memory T cell subsets. The beta constant-region primer was an equimolar mix of two oligonucleotides covering TRBC1 and TRBC2. TCRdb re-analysed the UMI-ligation and nested PCR reads in MiXCR, keeping a single row per CDR3 protein. Of thousands of distinct CDR3 sequences in the sample, less than 7.5% were seen once. The source material was effector memory CD8+ T cells from blood. Subset described: effector memory, CD45RA- CD27-. Every receptor here comes from a human donor in good health.

Turning to this clonotype: Just one base apart from a much larger clone, this may be a read error. This chain connects TRBV23-1 to TRBJ2-5; D unclear. TRBV23-1 falls under the ORF class, with uncertain function. This CDR3 spans 14 amino acids. The DNA of the CDR3 is TGCACCAGCGCTCAAGGGCAGATCCAAGAGACCCAGTACTTC. It is translated as CTSAQGQIQETQYF.

This clonotype has ten or more counts. The chain employs TRBV15 and TRBJ2-2; no definite D call. CDR1 and CDR2 from the germline V gene are LNHNV and YYDKDF (reference sequence). The V end was cut by 5 bases, the J end by 2 bases, with 15 bases between. This CDR3 has 16 residues. CDR3 DNA: TGTGCCACCAGCCGGAGCCGAGGTGCTAACACCGGGGAGCTGTTTTTT. Its translation: CATSRSRGANTGELFF. The full variable domain, with the rest looked up from reference TRBV15 and TRBJ2-2, is DAMVIQNPRYQVTQFGKPVTLSCSQTLNHNVMYWYQQKSSQAPKLLFHYYDKDFNNEADTPDNFQSRRPNTSFCFLDIRSPGLGDTAMYLCATSRSRGANTGELFFGEGSRLTVL.

This clonotype was counted only a few times. The V call is TRBV7-9, the J call TRBJ2-1, with D tentatively TRBD1 (6 bases). This CDR3 has 12 residues. Looked up from germline, CDR1 is SEHNR and CDR2 is FQNEAQ (reference sequence). V was clipped by 5 bases and J by 7 bases, with 9 bases between them. The CDR3 DNA reads as TGTGCCAGCAGCGGAACAGGGAATGAGCAGTTCTTC. This codes for CASSGTGNEQFF.

The chain carries TRBV27 and TRBJ2-7; TRBD1 might be the D (6 bases). Germline loops: CDR1 MNHEY, CDR2 SMNVEV (reference sequence). With 2 bases removed from V and 5 bases from J, the gap between germline ends came to 13 bases. CDR3 length: 14 residues. As DNA, the CDR3 is TGTGCCAGCAGTTTAGAACAGGGTTTCCACGAGCAGTACTTC. Protein product: CASSLEQGFHEQYF.

This clonotype was recorded a few times. The genes are TRBV12-3 or TRBV12-4 and TRBJ1-1; perhaps TRBD1 as D (5 bases). The CDR3 loop spans 14 amino acids. With 9 bases removed from V and 6 bases from J, the gap between germline ends came to 20 bases. This CDR3 is CASYMAGSDAEAFF. CDR3 sequence (DNA): TGTGCCAGTTACATGGCAGGGTCGGACGCTGAAGCTTTCTTT.

The chain couples TRBV7-9 to TRBJ1-2; no clear D. The CDR3 is made up of 16 amino acids. Germline loops: CDR1 SEHNR, CDR2 FQNEAQ (reference sequence). CDR3 DNA sequence: TGTAGCAGCTTAGACGGCAGCCTTGGAGCTAACTATGGCTACACCTTC. Protein: CSSLDGSLGANYGYTF.

This clonotype was counted at least ten times. V is TRBV6-6 and J is TRBJ2-1; 9 bases fit TRBD2. With V trimmed by 5 bases and J by 4 bases, 12 bases remained unmatched. This CDR3 has 17 amino acids. CDR1 and CDR2 from the germline V gene are MNHNY and SVGAGI (reference sequence). The CDR3 DNA follows: TGTGCCAGCAGTCGTGAATTAGCGGGAGTTTCATACAATGAGCAGTTCTTC. Amino acids: CASSRELAGVSYNEQFF.

This clonotype was counted many times. The chain uses TRBV20-1 and TRBJ2-5; 7 positions agree with TRBD2. Trimming took 1 base from V and 2 from J; bases not matched to a gene: 16. The CDR3 runs 18 residues. Germline V gene lookup returns CDR1 DFQATT and CDR2 SNEGSKA (reference sequence). Here the CDR3 reads CSARAQAATSRQQETQYF. CDR3 coding DNA: TGCAGTGCTAGAGCTCAAGCCGCGACTAGCAGACAGCAAGAGACCCAGTACTTC.

This clonotype occurred a few times. The chain carries TRBV24-1 and TRBJ2-1, with D uncertain. Per the germline V gene, CDR1 is KGHDR and CDR2 is SFDVKD. V lost 5 bases and J 12 bases, leaving 7 bases between the germline ends. This CDR3 is built from 10 residues. The CDR3 here is CATSGVGQFF. As DNA, the CDR3 is TGTGCCACCAGTGGGGTGGGGCAGTTCTTC.

This clonotype was observed many times. The genes are TRBV28 and TRBJ2-5; D is perhaps TRBD2 (5 bases). V gave up 5 bases and J gave up 4 bases, with 14 bases separating them. Per germline, CDR1 MDHEN and CDR2 SYDVKM. This CDR3 spans 14 amino acids. CDR3 amino acids: CASSPGPSPETQYF. The CDR3 DNA is TGTGCCAGCAGTCCAGGTCCTAGCCCAGAGACCCAGTACTTC.

The sample holds a few counts of this clonotype. V gene TRBV19 combines with J gene TRBJ2-1; 8 positions agree with TRBD1. Trimming took 3 bases from V and 0 from J; bases not matched to a gene: 4. Looked up from germline, CDR1 is LNHDA and CDR2 is SQIVND (reference sequence). The CDR3 contains 16 residues. CDR3 sequence: CASSIWTGSSYNEQFF. CDR3 nucleotide sequence: TGTGCCAGTAGTATTTGGACAGGGAGCTCCTACAATGAGCAGTTCTTC.

The chain links TRBV14 to TRBJ2-7; D is ambiguous. The CDR3 totals 14 residues. Germline CDR1 SGHDN, CDR2 FVKESK. V lost 2 bases to trimming and J lost 0 bases, with 8 bases between them. DNA of the CDR3: TGTGCCAGCAGCCAACGTCAGTTCTCCTACGAGCAGTACTTC. It translates to CASSQRQFSYEQYF.

In its sample, this clonotype was seen a few times. CDR3 amino acids: CASSSTNYNEQFF. CDR3 in DNA: TGTGCCAGCAGCTCCACAAATTACAATGAGCAGTTCTTC. The V and J genes are TRBV7-9 and TRBJ2-1, with no clear D. Germline V CDR1 and CDR2: SEHNR, FQNEAQ (reference sequence). Trimming pared 4 bases from V and 4 bases from J, leaving 8 bases between. The CDR3 is made up of 13 amino acids.

The chain couples TRBV19 to TRBJ2-1; 10 nucleotides agree with TRBD2. After removal of 5 bases from V and 8 bases from J, the junction contained 9 bases not matched to a gene. The CDR3 is 15 amino acids. CDR1 and CDR2 (germline): LNHDA, SQIVND (reference sequence). CDR3: CASSLGASGGYEQFF. The CDR3 bases are TGTGCCAGTAGTCTGGGGGCTAGCGGGGGATATGAGCAGTTCTTC.

Relative to its sample, this clonotype is medium-sized. The chain joins TRBV9 to TRBJ2-2; D is undetermined. From germline, CDR1 is SGDLS and CDR2 YYNGEE. This CDR3 comprises 15 residues. V lost 4 bases, J lost 5 bases, and 15 bases lay in between. CDR3 loop: CASSKNTLGTGELFF. The CDR3 DNA reads as TGTGCCAGCAGCAAAAACACCCTGGGTACCGGGGAGCTGTTTTTT.

This CDR3 reads CASTRTENTEAFF. DNA of the CDR3: TGTGCCAGCACCCGGACAGAGAACACTGAAGCTTTCTTT. J is TRBJ1-1 and V is TRBV6-2 or TRBV6-3; weak D call: TRBD1 (6 bases). Germline V gives CDR1 MNHEY, CDR2 SVGEGT. V lost 7 bases to trimming and J lost 1 base, with 10 bases between them. CDR3 size: 13 residues.

This clonotype was seen repeatedly, ten times or more. This chain joins TRBV6-6 and TRBJ2-6, with 7 bases matching TRBD1. CDR1 is MNHNY and CDR2 is SVGAGI in the germline V gene (reference sequence). The CDR3 covers 18 residues. J gave up 1 base and V 0 bases, and 6 bases lay outside the gene matches. In DNA form, the CDR3 reads TGTGCCAGCAGTTACTCGCGGCCAGGGGGATCTGGGGCCAACGTCCTGACTTTC. Protein sequence: CASSYSRPGGSGANVLTF.

This clonotype has a count of ten or more. The chain uses TRBV4-1 and TRBJ2-5, with TRBD1 identical over 8 bases. With V trimmed by 3 bases and J by 5 bases, 8 bases remained unmatched. Germline loops: CDR1 MGHRA, CDR2 YSYEKL. The CDR3 consists of 15 residues. CDR3 in amino acids: CASSQRYSGGETQYF. DNA for the CDR3: TGCGCCAGCAGCCAGCGTTACTCAGGGGGCGAGACCCAGTACTTC.

This clonotype was observed at least ten times. The chain joins TRBV14 to TRBJ1-4; D is perhaps TRBD1 (5 bases). This CDR3 has 15 residues. Germline CDR1 SGHDN, CDR2 FVKESK. The V end lost 4 bases, the J end lost 4 bases, and 13 bases lay between the germline ends. This CDR3 reads CASSPVGGLNEKLFF. In DNA, the CDR3 is TGTGCCAGCAGCCCCGTCGGGGGTCTTAATGAAAAACTGTTTTTT.

This clonotype was observed a handful of times. This chain connects TRBV15 to TRBJ1-4; D possibly corresponds to TRBD1 (5 bases). There are 16 residues in the CDR3. Germline CDR1 reads LNHNV; CDR2 reads YYDKDF (reference sequence). The V gene lost 5 bases and the J gene lost 8 bases, with 21 bases spanning the gap. CDR3 bases: TGTGCCACCAGCGGTGGAGCCGGGACGGGAGGGGAAAAACTGTTTTTT. It is translated as CATSGGAGTGGEKLFF.

V is TRBV20-1 and J is TRBJ1-6; TRBD1 matches 7 bases. V lost 6 bases and J lost 7; bases outside the gene matches: 12. The CDR3 has 15 residues. Germline CDR1 reads DFQATT; CDR2 reads SNEGSKA (reference sequence). CDR3 bases: TGCAGTGCCGGGGACAGTGTTACCTCGAATTCACCCCTCCACTTT. Translating it yields CSAGDSVTSNSPLHF.

There are many counts of this clonotype. The rearrangement uses TRBV20-1 and TRBJ2-1, with D perhaps given as TRBD1 or TRBD2 (5 bases each). V dropped 0 bases and J dropped 7 bases, with 19 bases sitting between them. The CDR3 is 16 residues long. Germline lookup yields CDR1 DFQATT and CDR2 SNEGSKA (reference sequence). Here the CDR3 DNA reads TGCAGTGCTAGAGATTTTAGGGGCGAACTAGGGAATGAGCAGTTCTTC. Its protein is CSARDFRGELGNEQFF.

This chain connects TRBV11-2 to TRBJ2-4, with TRBD2 matching over 9 bases. The germline CDR1 and CDR2 sequences are SGHAT and FQNNGV. The CDR3 consists of 14 residues. V lost 0 bases to trimming and J lost 10 bases; unmatched junction nucleotides: 4. The chain's CDR3 is CASSLEGTSRIQYF. Here the CDR3 DNA reads TGTGCCAGCAGCTTAGAGGGGACTAGCCGAATTCAGTACTTC.

This clonotype was recorded at least ten times. V and J are TRBV29-1 and TRBJ1-2; maybe TRBD1 (6 bases). V dropped 5 bases and J dropped 0 bases, with 10 bases sitting between them. CDR3 length: 13 amino acids. Germline V CDR1 and CDR2: SQVTM, ANQGSEA. CDR3: CSVQGTTNYGYTF. CDR3 in DNA: TGCAGCGTTCAGGGGACTACTAACTATGGCTACACCTTC.

V usage is TRBV11-1 and J usage is TRBJ2-2; no reliable D call. CDR1 and CDR2 from the germline V gene are SGHAT and FQDESV (reference sequence). The CDR3 is 12 residues long. Trimming pared 5 bases from V and 6 bases from J, leaving 7 bases between. In DNA form, the CDR3 reads TGTGCCAGCAGCCCGTGGGCCGGGGAGCTGTTTTTT. This codes for CASSPWAGELFF.

This clonotype came up many times. The chain recombines TRBV11-2 with TRBJ2-7, with unresolved D. This CDR3 contains 13 residues. Germline CDR1 is SGHAT and CDR2 is FQNNGV. V was shortened by 5 bases and J by 3 bases, with 11 bases between the two germline ends. The CDR3 DNA follows: TGTGCCAGCAGCACCCCGCGTAGCTACGAGCAGTACTTC. Encoded protein: CASSTPRSYEQYF.

The J gene is TRBJ2-7, the V gene TRBV6-6; D remains ambiguous. Germline values: CDR1 MNHNY, CDR2 SVGAGI (reference sequence). V gave up 2 bases and J gave up 3 bases, with 11 bases separating them. The CDR3 extends over 14 amino acids. The CDR3 protein is CASSYHENHYEQYF. The CDR3 bases are TGTGCCAGCAGTTACCACGAAAACCACTACGAGCAGTACTTC.